This T cell receptor (beta chain) was captured in a study of graft-versus-host responses after intestinal transplantation. Overall study: Transplantation in recipients was multivisceral, liver-intestinal, or isolated intestinal. Tacrolimus and steroids were given for around 3 years to all recipients after anti-thymocyte globulin induction. Study-wide points: Within allografts, high graft-versus-host to host-versus-graft clonal ratios were seen among patients with graft-donor T cell macrochimerism. GvH clones surfaced in recipient marrow, some emerging earlier in ileum or blood.

TCRdb's table, derived via immunoSEQ multiplex PCR, lists solely in-frame clones and lacks some. The top ten hold about 0.9% of the sample, which has approximately 94,000 clones, roughly 87% seen once. Notes on this clone: Its antigen is still unknown.

V was shortened by 2 bases and J by 4 bases, with 0 bases between the two germline ends. CDR3 size: 11 residues. Germline assignment: CDR1 SNHLY and CDR2 FYNNEI. Specimen: unstimulated CD4+ T cells sorted from spleen or lymph node cells, collected before transplant. The sequence derives from a human donor who was the organ donor for an intestinal transplant. The chain joins TRBV2 to TRBJ1-5; D is undetermined. This CDR3 reads CASSENQPQHF. The CDR3 DNA reads as TGTGCCAGCAGTGAAAATCAGCCCCAGCATTTT.